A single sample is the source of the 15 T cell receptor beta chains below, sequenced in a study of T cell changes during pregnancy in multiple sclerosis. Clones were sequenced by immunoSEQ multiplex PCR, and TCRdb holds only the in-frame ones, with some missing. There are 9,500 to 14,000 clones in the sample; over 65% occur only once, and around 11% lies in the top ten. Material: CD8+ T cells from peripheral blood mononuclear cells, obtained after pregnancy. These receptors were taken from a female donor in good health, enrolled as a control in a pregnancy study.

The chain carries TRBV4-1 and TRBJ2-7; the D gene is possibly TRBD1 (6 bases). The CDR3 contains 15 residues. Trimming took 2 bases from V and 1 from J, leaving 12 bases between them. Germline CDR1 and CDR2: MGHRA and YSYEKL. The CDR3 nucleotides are TGCGCCAGCAGCCAATGGGAACAGGGATCCTACGAGCAGTACTTC. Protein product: CASSQWEQGSYEQYF.

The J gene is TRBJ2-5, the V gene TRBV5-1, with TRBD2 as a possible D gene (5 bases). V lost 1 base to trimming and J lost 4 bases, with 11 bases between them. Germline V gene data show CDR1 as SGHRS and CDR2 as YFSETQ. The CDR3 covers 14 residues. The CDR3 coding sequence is TGCGCCAGCAGCTTGTTAGCGTACGGAGAGACCCAGTACTTC. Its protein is CASSLLAYGETQYF.

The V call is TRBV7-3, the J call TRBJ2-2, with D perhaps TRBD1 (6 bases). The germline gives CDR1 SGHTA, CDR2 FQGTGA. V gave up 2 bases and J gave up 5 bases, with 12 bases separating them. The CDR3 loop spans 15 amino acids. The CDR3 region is CASSLLQGYTGELFF. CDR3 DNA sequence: TGTGCCAGCAGCTTATTGCAGGGGTATACCGGGGAGCTGTTTTTT.

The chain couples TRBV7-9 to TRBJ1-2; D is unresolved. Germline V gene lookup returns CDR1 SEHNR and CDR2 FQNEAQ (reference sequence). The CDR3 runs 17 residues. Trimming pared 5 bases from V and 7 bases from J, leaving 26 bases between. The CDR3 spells CASSQRPPAVSPGGYTF. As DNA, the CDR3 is TGTGCCAGCAGCCAAAGACCCCCAGCCGTTTCACCGGGTGGCTACACCTTC. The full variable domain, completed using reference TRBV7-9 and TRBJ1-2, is DTGVSQNPRHKITKRGQNVTFRCDPISEHNRLYWYRQTLGQGPEFLTYFQNEAQLEKSRLLSDRFSAERPKGSFSTLEIQRTEQGDSAMYLCASSQRPPAVSPGGYTFGSGTRLTVV.

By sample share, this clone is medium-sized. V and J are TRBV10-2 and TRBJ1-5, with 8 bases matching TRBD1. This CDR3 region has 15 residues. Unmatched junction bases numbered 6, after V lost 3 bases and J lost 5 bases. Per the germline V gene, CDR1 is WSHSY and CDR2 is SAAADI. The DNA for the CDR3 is TGCGCCAGCAGTGATACCGACAGGGGTTATCAGCCCCAGCATTTT. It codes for CASSDTDRGYQPQHF.

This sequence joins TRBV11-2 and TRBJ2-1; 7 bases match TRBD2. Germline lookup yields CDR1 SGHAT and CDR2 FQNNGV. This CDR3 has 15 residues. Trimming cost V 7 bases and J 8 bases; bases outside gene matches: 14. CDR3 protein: CASIVPGLPHYEQFF. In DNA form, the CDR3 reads TGTGCCAGCATTGTTCCGGGACTACCTCACTATGAGCAGTTCTTC.

The CDR3 nucleotides read TGTGCCAGCAGTCCGACTAGCGGGACCAATGAGCAGTTCTTC. Translating gives CASSPTSGTNEQFF. The J gene is TRBJ2-1, the V gene TRBV27, with TRBD2 matching 11 bases. Per germline, CDR1 MNHEY and CDR2 SMNVEV (reference sequence). V dropped 5 bases and J dropped 6; count of bases not matched to a gene: 3. The CDR3 has 14 amino acids.

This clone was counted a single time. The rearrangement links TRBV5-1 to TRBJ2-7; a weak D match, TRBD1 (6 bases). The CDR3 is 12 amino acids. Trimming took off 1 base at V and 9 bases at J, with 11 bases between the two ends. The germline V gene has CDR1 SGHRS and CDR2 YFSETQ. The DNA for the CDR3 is TGCGCCAGCAGCTTGACAGGGACCCCGCAGTACTTC. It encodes CASSLTGTPQYF. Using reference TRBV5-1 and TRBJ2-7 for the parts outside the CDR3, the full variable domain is KAGVTQTPRYLIKTRGQQVTLSCSPISGHRSVSWYQQTPGQGLQFLFEYFSETQRNKGNFPGRFSGRQFSNSRSEMNVSTLELGDSALYLCASSLTGTPQYFGPGTRLTVT.

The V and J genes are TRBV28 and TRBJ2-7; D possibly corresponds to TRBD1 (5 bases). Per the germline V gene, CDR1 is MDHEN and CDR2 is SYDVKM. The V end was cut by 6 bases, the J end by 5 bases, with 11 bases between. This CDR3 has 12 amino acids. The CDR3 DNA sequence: TGTGCCAGCAGGAGGACACGCAACGAGCAGTACTTC. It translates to CASRRTRNEQYF.

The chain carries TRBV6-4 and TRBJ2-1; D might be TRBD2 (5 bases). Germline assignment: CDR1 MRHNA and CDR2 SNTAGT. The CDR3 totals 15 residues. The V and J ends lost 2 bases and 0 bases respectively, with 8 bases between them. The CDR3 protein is CASSDERSSYNEQFF. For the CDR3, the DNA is TGTGCCAGCAGTGACGAGCGGAGCTCCTACAATGAGCAGTTCTTC.

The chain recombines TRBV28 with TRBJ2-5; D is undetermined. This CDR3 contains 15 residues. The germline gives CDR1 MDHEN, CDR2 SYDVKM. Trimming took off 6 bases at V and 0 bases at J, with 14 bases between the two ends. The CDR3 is CASRPTHGDQETQYF. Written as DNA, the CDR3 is TGTGCCAGCAGACCCACTCACGGAGACCAAGAGACCCAGTACTTC.

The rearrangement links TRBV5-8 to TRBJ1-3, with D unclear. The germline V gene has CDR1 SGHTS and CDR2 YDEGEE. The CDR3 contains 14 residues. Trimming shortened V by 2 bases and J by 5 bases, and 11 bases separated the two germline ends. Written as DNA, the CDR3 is TGTGCCAGCAGCTTCGGAGGATTGCGAAACACCATATATTTT. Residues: CASSFGGLRNTIYF.

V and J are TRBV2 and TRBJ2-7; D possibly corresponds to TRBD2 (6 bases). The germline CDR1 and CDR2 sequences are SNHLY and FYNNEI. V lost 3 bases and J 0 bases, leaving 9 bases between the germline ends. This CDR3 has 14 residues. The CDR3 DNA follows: TGTGCCAGCAGTGATAGCGGATTCTCCTACGAGCAGTACTTC. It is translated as CASSDSGFSYEQYF.

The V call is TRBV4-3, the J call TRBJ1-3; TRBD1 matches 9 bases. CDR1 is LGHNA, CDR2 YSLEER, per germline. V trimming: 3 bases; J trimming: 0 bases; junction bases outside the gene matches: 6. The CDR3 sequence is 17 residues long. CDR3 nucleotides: TGCGCCAGCAGCCAGTCCGGGACAGGGCTCTCTGGAAACACCATATATTTT. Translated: CASSQSGTGLSGNTIYF.

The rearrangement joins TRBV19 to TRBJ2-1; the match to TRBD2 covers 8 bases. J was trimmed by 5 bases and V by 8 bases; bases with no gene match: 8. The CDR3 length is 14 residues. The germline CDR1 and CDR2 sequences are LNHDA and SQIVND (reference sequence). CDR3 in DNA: TGTGCCAGTCTAGCGGGCGGGACGAACAATGAGCAGTTCTTC. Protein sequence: CASLAGGTNNEQFF.